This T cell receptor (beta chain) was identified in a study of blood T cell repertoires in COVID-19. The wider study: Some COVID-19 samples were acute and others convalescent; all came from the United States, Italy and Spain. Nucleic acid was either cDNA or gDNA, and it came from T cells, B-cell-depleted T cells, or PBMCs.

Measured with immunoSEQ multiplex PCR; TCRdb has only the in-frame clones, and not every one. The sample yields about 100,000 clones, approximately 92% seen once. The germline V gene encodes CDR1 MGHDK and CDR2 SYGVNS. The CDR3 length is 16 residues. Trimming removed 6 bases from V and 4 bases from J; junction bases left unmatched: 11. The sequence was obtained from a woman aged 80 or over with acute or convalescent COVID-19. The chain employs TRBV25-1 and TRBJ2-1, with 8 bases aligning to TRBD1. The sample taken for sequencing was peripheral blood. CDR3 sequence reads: CASSPHRTGKYNEQFF. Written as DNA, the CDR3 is TGTGCCAGCAGCCCACACCGGACAGGGAAATACAATGAGCAGTTCTTC.